A single sample gave rise to the 17 T cell receptor beta chains below, sequenced in a study of T cell repertoires in cytomegalovirus infection. MiXCR was run by TCRdb on the reads, yielding one entry per CDR3 protein. The sample has about 210,000 distinct CDR3 sequences; 6% to 8% are singletons. The specimen sequenced was PBMCs. All receptors come from a human donor in good health (CMV status not recorded). Some clones in this sample may be carry-over from other donors' samples.

This clonotype was found many times. The CDR3 region is CATGGMSSYEQYF. In nucleotides, the CDR3 is TGTGCCACCGGGGGTATGAGCTCCTACGAGCAGTACTTC. V usage is TRBV15 and J usage is TRBJ2-7; either TRBD1 or TRBD2 may supply D (5 bases each). V lost 8 bases, J lost 0 bases, and 11 bases lay in between. The CDR3 runs to 13 residues. From germline, CDR1 is LNHNV and CDR2 YYDKDF (reference sequence).

This clonotype was counted at least ten times. This sequence joins TRBV7-2 and TRBJ1-2, with 7 positions matching TRBD1. CDR3 length equals 14 residues. Germline loops: CDR1 SGHTA, CDR2 FQGNSA. V trimming: 5 bases; J trimming: 7 bases; junction bases outside the gene matches: 10. CDR3 in DNA: TGTGCCAGCAGCGTCGACAGGGAAGATGGTGGCTACACCTTC. Amino acids: CASSVDREDGGYTF.

This clonotype showed up just a few times. The rearrangement links TRBV30 to TRBJ2-6; 10 bases align to TRBD1. The CDR3 is 16 residues long. Germline trimming cut 5 bases from V and 0 bases from J; bases unmatched to any gene: 4. Germline-derived CDR1 and CDR2 are GTSNPN and SVGIG (reference sequence). The CDR3 nucleotides read TGTGCCTGGGACAGGGGGCCCCTCTCTGGGGCCAACGTCCTGACTTTC. Its translation is CAWDRGPLSGANVLTF. Full variable domain (outside the CDR3, taken from reference TRBV30 and TRBJ2-6): SQTIHQWPATLVQPVGSPLSLECTVEGTSNPNLYWYRQAAGRGLQLLFYSVGIGQISSEVPQNLSASRPQDRQFILSSKKLLLSDSGFYLCAWDRGPLSGANVLTFGAGSRLTVL.

This clonotype was seen repeatedly, ten times or more. The chain uses TRBV10-3 and TRBJ2-5; the D gene is possibly TRBD1 (6 bases). V lost 4 bases and J lost 3, with 12 bases in between. The germline gives CDR1 ENHRY, CDR2 SYGVKD. The CDR3 totals 14 residues. The CDR3 here is CAISVQGLEETQYF. In DNA form, the CDR3 reads TGTGCCATCAGTGTTCAGGGGTTGGAAGAGACCCAGTACTTC.

This clonotype was recorded a few times. The rearrangement uses TRBV30 and TRBJ1-5; possible D gene TRBD1, 6 bases. Trimming cost V 5 bases and J 4 bases, with 12 bases left between them. CDR3 length: 13 amino acids. Germline assignment: CDR1 GTSNPN and CDR2 SVGIG (reference sequence). This chain's CDR3 is CAWAGQSNQPQHF. CDR3 nucleotide sequence: TGTGCCTGGGCCGGACAGAGTAATCAGCCCCAGCATTTT. The whole variable domain, remainder taken from reference TRBV30 and TRBJ1-5, is SQTIHQWPATLVQPVGSPLSLECTVEGTSNPNLYWYRQAAGRGLQLLFYSVGIGQISSEVPQNLSASRPQDRQFILSSKKLLLSDSGFYLCAWAGQSNQPQHFGDGTRLSIL.

This clonotype was detected a few times. The chain's CDR3 is CASAKPTGQGRNEQFF. CDR3 DNA: TGTGCCAGCGCTAAACCCACGGGACAGGGTAGGAATGAGCAGTTCTTC. The V gene is TRBV12-3 or TRBV12-4, the J gene TRBJ2-1, with TRBD1 matching 9 bases. The CDR3 is 16 residues long. The V and J ends lost 8 bases and 7 bases, in that order; junction bases with no gene match: 15.

The sample holds many counts of this clonotype. This chain links TRBV7-9 with TRBJ2-7; no definite D call. This CDR3 comprises 14 residues. CDR1 and CDR2 (germline): SEHNR, FQNEAQ (reference sequence). V lost 5 bases, J lost 3 bases, and 14 bases lay in between. The chain's CDR3 is CASSRWTDHYEQYF. The CDR3 DNA is TGTGCCAGCAGCCGCTGGACCGACCACTACGAGCAGTACTTC.

In this sample, this clonotype turned up many times. This sequence joins TRBV12-3 or TRBV12-4 and TRBJ1-5; D is unresolved. This CDR3 is 13 amino acids long. With 6 bases removed from V and 10 bases from J, the gap between germline ends came to 16 bases. Here the CDR3 DNA reads TGTGCCAGCAGCTTATCCCAAATGGCACCCCAGCATTTT. This translates into CASSLSQMAPQHF.

This clonotype was detected ten times or more. The rearrangement uses TRBV5-1 and TRBJ2-2; D may be TRBD1 or TRBD2 (5 bases each). Germline CDR1 and CDR2: SGHRS and YFSETQ. This CDR3 has 15 residues. Deletions cut 4 bases from V and 3 bases from J, with 13 bases between. CDR3 loop: CASSRRGADTGELFF. CDR3 sequence (DNA): TGCGCCAGCAGCAGACGAGGGGCCGACACCGGGGAGCTGTTTTTT.

The table lists this clonotype with many counts. The chain employs TRBV7-2 and TRBJ1-5; 10 bases are a match to TRBD1. Trimming cost V 5 bases and J 4 bases; bases outside gene matches: 5. The CDR3 totals 15 residues. Germline values: CDR1 SGHTA, CDR2 FQGNSA. The CDR3 sequence is CASSPRTGGNQPQHF. The CDR3 DNA sequence: TGTGCCAGCAGCCCAAGGACAGGGGGTAATCAGCCCCAGCATTTT.

This clonotype was counted many times. This sequence joins TRBV29-1 and TRBJ2-1; the D is unclear. CDR1 SQVTM and CDR2 ANQGSEA come from the germline V gene. Trimming pared 4 bases from V and 0 bases from J, leaving 7 bases between. The CDR3 is 13 residues long. The CDR3, as DNA: TGCAGCGTTGGCCAGGACTCCTACAATGAGCAGTTCTTC. Translation: CSVGQDSYNEQFF.

This clonotype was observed at least ten times. The chain carries TRBV4-3 and TRBJ2-1, with TRBD1 matching over 10 bases. CDR1 is LGHNA and CDR2 is YSLEER in the germline V gene. V shed 3 bases, J shed 9 bases, and the junction held 11 bases outside the gene matches. The CDR3 covers 16 residues. The CDR3 is CASSQGTGAPSGEQFF. In DNA form, the CDR3 reads TGCGCCAGCAGCCAGGGGACAGGGGCGCCGTCGGGTGAGCAGTTCTTC.

This clonotype showed up just a few times. The chain employs TRBV20-1 and TRBJ2-5, with 13 bases aligning to TRBD2. The trim removed 5 bases at V and 3 bases at J, leaving 6 bases unmatched. CDR1 and CDR2 (germline): DFQATT, SNEGSKA (reference sequence). This CDR3 contains 15 residues. The CDR3 reads CSAFSGTSGEETQYF. CDR3 DNA: TGCAGTGCTTTTTCCGGGACTAGCGGGGAAGAGACCCAGTACTTC.

The chain employs TRBV15 and TRBJ2-2, with 12 positions matching TRBD2. CDR3 size: 18 residues. The V and J ends lost 3 bases and 0 bases, in that order; junction bases with no gene match: 5. Germline values: CDR1 LNHNV, CDR2 YYDKDF (reference sequence). CDR3 region: CATSSPGTSGPNTGELFF. Here the CDR3 DNA reads TGTGCCACCAGCAGTCCCGGGACTAGCGGGCCGAACACCGGGGAGCTGTTTTTT.

This clonotype has at least ten counts. The J gene is TRBJ1-1, the V gene TRBV11-1; TRBD1 matches 11 bases. V gave up 6 bases and J gave up 4 bases; unmatched junction bases: 10. Per germline, CDR1 SGHAT and CDR2 FQDESV (reference sequence). This CDR3 region has 16 residues. The chain's CDR3 is CASRTGQGVGGTEAFF. DNA of the CDR3: TGTGCCAGCAGGACGGGACAGGGGGTAGGAGGCACTGAAGCTTTCTTT.

The sample holds many counts of this clonotype. The chain is built from TRBV4-2 and TRBJ1-4; D is uncertain. CDR1 LGHNA and CDR2 YNFKEQ come from the germline V gene. V lost 0 bases and J 0 bases, leaving 8 bases between the germline ends. The CDR3 is made up of 16 amino acids. The CDR3 coding sequence is TGTGCCAGCAGCCAAGAGAGTCGCGCAACTAATGAAAAACTGTTTTTT. Translating gives CASSQESRATNEKLFF.

This clonotype was seen more than once but under ten times. This chain joins TRBV10-3 and TRBJ2-7; TRBD1 matches at 7 bases. The ends lost 0 bases at V and 2 bases at J; junction bases unmatched: 7. This CDR3 has 16 amino acids. The germline gives CDR1 ENHRY, CDR2 SYGVKD. The CDR3 protein is CAISESTRTGAYEQYF. The DNA for the CDR3 is TGTGCCATCAGTGAGTCGACAAGAACAGGGGCCTACGAGCAGTACTTC.